The clone carrying this TCR beta chain was observed once. No antigen is known for it. This sample is part of a study of cytomegalovirus exposure and HLA in healthy donors. Overall study findings and caveats: Near-uniform donor sequencing depth was presumed by presence/absence analyses. There were some public TCRs occurring in many donors, but most TCR sequences were rare. Association of a missense DCLRE1C variant with TCR beta V- and J-gene trimming was reported in a later analysis.

The study ran its PCR with 60 Vbeta and 13 Jbeta primers. Produced via immunoSEQ multiplex PCR; TCRdb's table is partial and in-frame only. This sample yields about 130,000 clones, of which around 63% are seen a single time; approximately 1.6% belongs to the top ten. Trimming removed 5 bases from V and 5 bases from J, with 10 bases in between. Germline lookup yields CDR1 DFQATT and CDR2 SNEGSKA (reference sequence). This CDR3 is built from 11 residues. Sequencing was done on a sample of PBMCs. The clonotype comes from a human donor in good health. The chain recombines TRBV20-1 with TRBJ2-7, with a weak D call TRBD1 (6 bases). CDR3 bases: TGCAGTGCTCACAGGGCCCACGAGCAGTACTTC. Protein sequence: CSAHRAHEQYF.